This TCR beta chain originates from a study of blood T cell repertoires in COVID-19. Sequencing used immunoSEQ multiplex PCR; TCRdb keeps in-frame clones, though not all of them. In the table there are about 130,000 clones, around 78% of which are singletons. Sequencing used peripheral blood. The TCR originated in a human donor in a cohort sampled during active COVID-19.

CDR3 DNA sequence: TGCGCCAGCAGCCAAGATCTGAGTTTCACCTACGAGCAGTACTTC. Translating gives CASSQDLSFTYEQYF. The rearrangement links TRBV4-1 to TRBJ2-7, with no clear D. Germline loops: CDR1 MGHRA, CDR2 YSYEKL. The V end lost 0 bases, the J end lost 2 bases, and 11 bases lay between the germline ends. There are 15 residues in the CDR3.